Each of the 32 T cell receptor beta chains below was sequenced from the same sample in a study of blood T cell repertoires in COVID-19. TCRdb keeps only in-frame clones here, not all; method: immunoSEQ multiplex PCR. The sample lists fewer than 600,000 clones; approximately 92% were seen once. The sequencing input was peripheral blood. These receptors originate from a man aged 18 to 30 with COVID-19, enrolled during active disease.

With respect to this clone: In the same sample, other DNA sequences code for this CDR3. J is TRBJ2-7 and V is TRBV5-1; 7 bases line up with TRBD2. The V segment lost 5 bases and the J segment 4 bases; nucleotides outside the gene matches: 6. The germline V gene encodes CDR1 SGHRS and CDR2 YFSETQ. The CDR3 covers 13 residues. In DNA form, the CDR3 reads TGCGCCAGCAGTTCCGGGACTACTTACGAGCAGTACTTC. Its protein product is CASSSGTTYEQYF.

The chain uses TRBV6-5 and TRBJ2-1, with D possibly TRBD2 on 6 matching bases. Germline V gives CDR1 MNHEY, CDR2 SVGAGI. V lost 2 bases, J lost 7 bases, and 12 bases lay in between. This CDR3 has 14 amino acids. CDR3 amino acids: CASSYGGTGNEQFF. For the CDR3, the DNA is TGTGCCAGCAGTTACGGCGGGACGGGGAATGAGCAGTTCTTC.

The J gene is TRBJ2-7, the V gene TRBV6-5; 7 positions agree with TRBD1. Germline trimming cut 1 base from V and 6 bases from J; bases unmatched to any gene: 3. Germline V gene data show CDR1 as MNHEY and CDR2 as SVGAGI. The CDR3 length is 13 residues. The CDR3 is CASSYYRGREQYF. The CDR3 nucleotides are TGTGCCAGCAGTTACTACAGGGGACGCGAGCAGTACTTC.

The chain carries TRBV6-5 and TRBJ2-1; perhaps TRBD2 as D (5 bases). Germline V gives CDR1 MNHEY, CDR2 SVGAGI. Deletions cut 6 bases from V and 4 bases from J, with 10 bases between. The CDR3 covers 13 residues. The CDR3 sequence is CASRTTGYNEQFF. CDR3 nucleotide sequence: TGTGCCAGCAGAACGACGGGATACAATGAGCAGTTCTTC.

This rearrangement joins TRBV10-2 to TRBJ1-6; D perhaps matches TRBD1 (5 bases). The V end lost 8 bases, the J end lost 0 bases, and 11 bases lay between the germline ends. The CDR3 is made up of 15 amino acids. CDR1 and CDR2 from the germline V gene are WSHSY and SAAADI. CDR3 amino acids: CASSRVSSYNSPLHF. The CDR3 nucleotides are TGCGCCAGCTCCAGGGTTAGCTCCTATAATTCACCCCTCCACTTT.

The chain carries TRBV12-3 or TRBV12-4 and TRBJ2-2; D unclear. The V and J ends lost 6 bases and 6 bases respectively, with 5 bases between them. The CDR3 length is 11 residues. The CDR3 reads CASSFAGELFF. The CDR3 nucleotides read TGTGCCAGCAGCTTCGCCGGGGAGCTGTTTTTT.

Worth noting for this clone: A junction boundary mismatches the germline segment, possibly from a read error. The V call is TRBV7-9, the J call TRBJ2-5; unclear D gene. CDR3 size: 8 residues. The V gene's germline CDR1 is SEHNR and CDR2 FQNEAQ (reference sequence). CDR3 loop: CASSFHDF. CDR3 sequence (DNA): TGTGCCAGCAGCTTTCATGACTTC. Together with reference TRBV7-9 and TRBJ2-5, the CDR3 gives the full variable domain: DTGVSQNPRHKITKRGQNVTFRCDPISEHNRLYWYRQTLGQGPEFLTYFQNEAQLEKSRLLSDRFSAERPKGSFSTLEIQRTEQGDSAMYLCASSFHDFGPGTRLLVL.

The chain employs TRBV2 and TRBJ2-7; D might be TRBD1 (6 bases). The germline V gene encodes CDR1 SNHLY and CDR2 FYNNEI. The V gene lost 3 bases and the J gene lost 2 bases, with 11 bases spanning the gap. This CDR3 has 14 residues. The CDR3 spells CASSDKQGPYEQYF. CDR3 coding DNA: TGTGCCAGCAGTGATAAACAGGGACCCTACGAGCAGTACTTC.

J is TRBJ1-6 and V is TRBV27, with D hard to call. Germline V lookup: CDR1 MNHEY, CDR2 SMNVEV (reference sequence). This CDR3 region has 12 residues. The germline V and J ends were trimmed by 6 bases and 3 bases, with 3 bases remaining between them. For the CDR3, the DNA is TGTGCCAGCAGCTTCTATAATTCACCCCTCCACTTT. Its protein product is CASSFYNSPLHF.

The chain has TRBV30 and TRBJ2-7, with 7 bases that match TRBD2. This CDR3 is built from 14 residues. The J segment lost 4 bases and the V segment lost 2 bases, leaving 8 bases of the junction unmatched. Looked up from germline, CDR1 is GTSNPN and CDR2 is SVGIG (reference sequence). The CDR3 DNA is TGTGCCTGGAGTTCGGGGGGAACGGTGTACGAGCAGTACTTC. It yields the protein CAWSSGGTVYEQYF.

V gene TRBV29-1 combines with J gene TRBJ2-7; D might be TRBD2 (5 bases). The length of the CDR3 is 13 residues. Trimming pared 5 bases from V and 3 bases from J, leaving 14 bases between. The V gene's germline CDR1 is SQVTM and CDR2 ANQGSEA. CDR3 sequence reads: CSVSTGWNYEQYF. Written as DNA, the CDR3 is TGCAGCGTTTCGACGGGATGGAACTACGAGCAGTACTTC.

The chain links TRBV19 to TRBJ2-7; maybe TRBD2 (7 bases). Germline V lookup: CDR1 LNHDA, CDR2 SQIVND (reference sequence). This CDR3 is built from 13 residues. V lost 11 bases and J 2 bases, leaving 16 bases between the germline ends. CDR3 amino acids: CAVGRGPAYEQYF. DNA for the CDR3: TGTGCCGTGGGGCGGGGGCCAGCCTACGAGCAGTACTTC.

The V call is TRBV6-5, the J call TRBJ1-5; D not certain. The CDR3 loop spans 14 amino acids. V lost 6 bases and J lost 5, with 14 bases in between. Germline assignment: CDR1 MNHEY and CDR2 SVGAGI. CDR3 sequence (DNA): TGTGCCAGCAGGTGGAGGGTGGGCGATCAGCCCCAGCATTTT. Its translation: CASRWRVGDQPQHF.

The J gene is TRBJ1-2, the V gene TRBV6-5; D possibly corresponds to TRBD1 (6 bases). Germline V lookup: CDR1 MNHEY, CDR2 SVGAGI. The CDR3 is 14 amino acids. The V gene lost 5 bases and the J gene lost 7 bases, with 17 bases spanning the gap. DNA of the CDR3: TGTGCCAGCAGTCCCACAGGGTCCCGCTCTGGCTACACCTTC. Translation: CASSPTGSRSGYTF.

The chain recombines TRBV5-6 with TRBJ1-5; weak D call: TRBD1 (5 bases). Germline V gives CDR1 SGHDT, CDR2 YYEEEE. This CDR3 region has 14 residues. Trimming pared 1 base from V and 7 bases from J, leaving 12 bases between. In DNA, the CDR3 is TGTGCCAGCAGCTTGTGGGCACCAGGGCAGCCCCAGCATTTT. Translated, it gives CASSLWAPGQPQHF.

The chain carries TRBV2 and TRBJ1-6, with 7 bases that match TRBD1. The germline CDR1 and CDR2 sequences are SNHLY and FYNNEI. This CDR3 spans 15 amino acids. Germline trimming cut 8 bases from V and 10 bases from J; bases unmatched to any gene: 14. CDR3 sequence reads: CASLGADRVGSPLHF. The CDR3 nucleotides are TGTGCCAGCCTGGGGGCCGACAGGGTTGGGTCACCCCTCCACTTT.

This clone was seen a single time. This rearrangement joins TRBV7-9 to TRBJ1-6; D remains ambiguous. Trimming cost V 4 bases and J 8 bases, with 6 bases left between them. The CDR3 is 12 residues long. Germline V gene data show CDR1 as SEHNR and CDR2 as FQNEAQ (reference sequence). The CDR3 DNA reads as TGTGCCAGCAGCTCCCAGTATTCACCCCTCCACTTT. It translates to CASSSQYSPLHF.

This rearrangement joins TRBV19 to TRBJ2-5, with 9 bases lining up with TRBD1. After removal of 5 bases from V and 5 bases from J, the junction contained 3 bases not matched to a gene. This CDR3 is 13 amino acids long. Germline CDR1 and CDR2: LNHDA and SQIVND (reference sequence). This chain's CDR3 is CASSRDRAETQYF. In DNA form, the CDR3 reads TGTGCCAGTAGTCGGGACAGGGCTGAGACCCAGTACTTC.

The chain carries TRBV5-1 and TRBJ2-1; D is unresolved. The V gene's germline CDR1 is SGHRS and CDR2 YFSETQ. The CDR3 spans 14 residues. The V and J ends lost 4 bases and 1 base respectively, with 9 bases between them. Here the CDR3 reads CASSTFQSYNEQFF. The CDR3, as DNA: TGCGCCAGCAGCACCTTCCAGTCCTACAATGAGCAGTTCTTC.

The CDR3 DNA sequence: TGTGCCAGCAGCCAAGAATACACTACAGGGAGGGTAGTCTACGAGCAGTACTTC. Translating gives CASSQEYTTGRVVYEQYF. This chain uses TRBV4-2 with TRBJ2-7; D perhaps matches TRBD2 (7 bases). The length of the CDR3 is 18 residues. Per the germline V gene, CDR1 is LGHNA and CDR2 is YNFKEQ. Between the trimmed V and J ends, which lost 0 bases and 3 bases, there was a span of 21 bases.

This rearrangement joins TRBV7-3 to TRBJ2-1; maybe TRBD2 (5 bases). V lost 5 bases to trimming and J lost 8 bases, with 16 bases between them. The CDR3 covers 14 residues. CDR1 is SGHTA and CDR2 is FQGTGA in the germline V gene. The CDR3 DNA reads as TGTGCCAGCAGCCGAAGCGGATATCAGGATGAGCAGTTCTTC. This encodes CASSRSGYQDEQFF.

The chain has TRBV11-2 and TRBJ2-1; 8 bases agree with TRBD2. Per the germline V gene, CDR1 is SGHAT and CDR2 is FQNNGV. The V segment lost 2 bases and the J segment 4 bases; nucleotides outside the gene matches: 7. The CDR3 runs to 16 residues. The CDR3 reads CASSLLAGAYYNEQFF. CDR3 nucleotide sequence: TGTGCCAGCAGCTTACTAGCGGGCGCTTATTACAATGAGCAGTTCTTC.

Of note for this clone: The same CDR3 can be traced to other DNA sequences in this sample. The rearrangement uses TRBV30 and TRBJ2-5; D gene unclear. Germline lookup yields CDR1 GTSNPN and CDR2 SVGIG (reference sequence). The CDR3 covers 11 residues. The ends were cut back, 2 bases at V and 2 bases at J, with 3 bases in the middle. CDR3: CAWSLQETQYF. The CDR3 DNA reads as TGTGCCTGGAGTCTTCAAGAGACCCAGTACTTC.

CDR3 coding DNA: TGTGCCAGCTCACCCCAACGTGGGCAGGGGGCTAGTGAGCAGTTCTTC. It yields the protein CASSPQRGQGASEQFF. This sequence joins TRBV18 and TRBJ2-1; 8 nucleotides match TRBD1. The germline CDR1 and CDR2 sequences are KGHSH and LQKENI. The CDR3 runs 16 residues. V shed 3 bases and J 9 bases; nucleotides not matched to a gene: 13.

J is TRBJ2-3 and V is TRBV2; tentative D call: TRBD2 (5 bases). The CDR3 totals 15 residues. Germline V lookup: CDR1 SNHLY, CDR2 FYNNEI. Trimming removed 4 bases from V and 2 bases from J, with 13 bases in between. CDR3 sequence: CASSGAGGDTDTQYF. As DNA, the CDR3 is TGTGCCAGCAGTGGGGCTGGAGGAGACACAGATACGCAGTATTTT.

This clone was recorded only once. The rearrangement uses TRBV2 and TRBJ2-7; perhaps TRBD2 as D (6 bases). The germline V gene has CDR1 SNHLY and CDR2 FYNNEI. CDR3 length: 15 residues. Trimming cost V 2 bases and J 4 bases, with 15 bases left between them. CDR3 coding DNA: TGTGCCAGCAGTGAACAGGAGGGTTTGGCTTACGAGCAGTACTTC. It translates to CASSEQEGLAYEQYF.

The chain has TRBV7-9 and TRBJ2-7; 7 bases agree with TRBD1. The CDR3 is made up of 14 amino acids. Germline assignment: CDR1 SEHNR and CDR2 FQNEAQ (reference sequence). Trimming at V came to 1 base and at J to 2 bases, leaving 2 bases not matched to a gene. In nucleotides, the CDR3 is TGTGCCAGCAGCTTAGACAGGGGTCCCTACGAGCAGTACTTC. Translated: CASSLDRGPYEQYF.

In DNA, the CDR3 is TGTGCCAGTAAATCCGGGACAGCCTATGGCTACACCTTC. Its protein product is CASKSGTAYGYTF. V usage is TRBV6-5 and J usage is TRBJ1-2, with 7 bases lining up with TRBD1. The trim removed 9 bases at V and 4 bases at J, leaving 8 bases unmatched. Per germline, CDR1 MNHEY and CDR2 SVGAGI. The CDR3 loop spans 13 amino acids.

This rearrangement joins TRBV5-1 to TRBJ1-6; 9 bases line up with TRBD1. This CDR3 spans 14 amino acids. J was trimmed by 5 bases and V by 3 bases; bases with no gene match: 0. Germline CDR1 is SGHRS and CDR2 is YFSETQ. The CDR3 nucleotides are TGCGCCAGCAGCTGGGACAGGGATAATTCACCCCTCCACTTT. Protein product: CASSWDRDNSPLHF.

The chain has TRBV30 and TRBJ2-7, with 9 nucleotides matching TRBD1. V was clipped by 3 bases and J by 7 bases; unmatched bases: 1. CDR3 length equals 11 residues. Germline values: CDR1 GTSNPN, CDR2 SVGIG (reference sequence). The CDR3 protein is CAWRTGGEQYF. The CDR3 bases are TGTGCCTGGAGGACAGGGGGAGAGCAGTACTTC. The variable domain in full, completed from reference TRBV30 and TRBJ2-7, reads SQTIHQWPATLVQPVGSPLSLECTVEGTSNPNLYWYRQAAGRGLQLLFYSVGIGQISSEVPQNLSASRPQDRQFILSSKKLLLSDSGFYLCAWRTGGEQYFGPGTRLTVT.

Regarding this clone: Its ends do not fully match the called genes, so a read error is possible. The rearrangement links TRBV10-1 to TRBJ2-1, with D unclear. Germline loops: CDR1 WNHNN, CDR2 SYGVQD (reference sequence). CDR3 length equals 11 residues. The CDR3 is CASSESSLPLF. The DNA of the CDR3 is TGCGCCAGCAGTGAGTCGAGCCTGCCGCTCTTC.

V and J are TRBV19 and TRBJ2-5; TRBD1 matches at 11 bases. CDR3 length equals 14 residues. With V trimmed by 6 bases and J by 2 bases, 2 bases remained unmatched. Germline V gene data show CDR1 as LNHDA and CDR2 as SQIVND (reference sequence). The CDR3 DNA is TGTGCCAGTAGGGACAGGGGGCTACAAGAGACCCAGTACTTC. Translating gives CASRDRGLQETQYF.